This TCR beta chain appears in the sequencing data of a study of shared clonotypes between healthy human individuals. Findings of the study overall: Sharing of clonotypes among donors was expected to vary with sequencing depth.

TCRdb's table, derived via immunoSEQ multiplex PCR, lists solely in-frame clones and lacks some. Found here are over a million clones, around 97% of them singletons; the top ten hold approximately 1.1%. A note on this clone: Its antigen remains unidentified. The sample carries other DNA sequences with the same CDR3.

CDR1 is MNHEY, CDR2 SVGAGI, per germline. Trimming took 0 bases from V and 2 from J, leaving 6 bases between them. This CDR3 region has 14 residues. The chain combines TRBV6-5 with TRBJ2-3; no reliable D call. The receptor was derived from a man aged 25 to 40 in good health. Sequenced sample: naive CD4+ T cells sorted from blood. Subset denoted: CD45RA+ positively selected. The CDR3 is CASSYSRITDTQYF. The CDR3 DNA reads TGTGCCAGCAGTTACTCTCGAATCACAGATACGCAGTATTTT.